This TCR beta chain emerged from a study of T-cell memory formation after mild COVID-19. Study observations and caveats: In pre-infection memory, a portion of responding clones appeared, which suggested that cross-reactive memory joined. A second wave of clones peaked on day 37, and their SARS-CoV-2 specificity went unconfirmed. Later expanders leaned CD4+, whereas day 15 to 85 contracting clones were balanced CD4/CD8.

From germline, CDR1 is SEHNR and CDR2 FQNEAQ (reference sequence). This CDR3 spans 14 amino acids. Remarks on this clonotype: The antigen is not known. Sequence at one end of the junction differs from germline and may be a read error.

TCRalpha and TCRbeta libraries used 5'RACE with constant-segment primers and UMIs. TCRdb itself ran the 5' RACE reads through MiXCR, one entry per CDR3 protein. The table shows around 370,000 distinct CDR3 sequences, with more than 20% occurring only once. The sample consisted of PBMCs or a T cell subset sorted from them (not recorded which). This TCR was recovered from an adult woman who had mild COVID-19 (a few samples of this study predate the infection). Cell type and time point are not known. This chain uses TRBV7-9 with TRBJ1-1; no definite D call. In DNA form, the CDR3 reads TGTGCCAGAAGCTTAGCTACAATTTCCCAAGAAGCTTTCTTT. Amino acid sequence: CARSLATISQEAFF.